This T cell receptor beta chain came from a study of T cells after yellow fever vaccination. The wider study: Preparation of fractions with low cell numbers was performed using SMART-Seq v4 Ultra Low Input. Overall study results and limits: The secondary response showed a weaker magnitude and a faster peak, day 5 versus 15. Researchers noted that a small share of clonotypes showed up in both CD4 and CD8 compartments.

This clonotype was recorded a few times. Its antigen is unknown. They built TCR cDNA with 5'RACE template switching, a step that put in a universal primer site and UMIs. TCRdb re-called the 5' RACE reads with MiXCR, one entry per CDR3 protein. The table shows 510,000 or so distinct CDR3 sequences, with over 15% occurring only once. CDR3 length: 11 amino acids. Trimming took 7 bases from V and 5 from J, leaving 8 bases between them. This TCR came from a man aged 30 to 45 who received the YFV17D yellow fever vaccine. The chain recombines TRBV12-3 or TRBV12-4 with TRBJ1-1, with D unclear. This specimen consisted of PBMCs, obtained 15 days after the yellow fever booster vaccination. CDR3 sequence reads: CASTGVTEAFF. CDR3 in DNA: TGTGCCAGCACCGGGGTTACTGAAGCTTTCTTT.